Presented here are 23 T cell receptor beta chains from one specimen sequenced in a study of blood T cell repertoires in COVID-19. Produced via immunoSEQ multiplex PCR; TCRdb's table is partial and in-frame only. The sample has about 190,000 clones, less than 90% seen once; the top ten hold 3% to 3.5%. The sequenced sample was PBMCs or T cells enriched from blood (not recorded which). The receptors come from a woman in her twenties or thirties who had been exposed to COVID-19.

The chain links TRBV29-1 to TRBJ1-1; D may be TRBD1 (5 bases). Germline CDR1 and CDR2: SQVTM and ANQGSEA. Trimming took 4 bases from V and 0 from J, leaving 9 bases between them. The CDR3 runs 13 residues. The CDR3 protein is CSVGPGLNTEAFF. The CDR3 nucleotides read TGCAGCGTTGGTCCAGGGCTGAACACTGAAGCTTTCTTT.

The rearrangement links TRBV7-9 to TRBJ2-7; 7 bases match TRBD2. The trim removed 5 bases at V and 2 bases at J, leaving 6 bases unmatched. This CDR3 is 14 amino acids long. Germline lookup yields CDR1 SEHNR and CDR2 FQNEAQ (reference sequence). The CDR3 region is CASSPRGDTYEQYF. The CDR3 nucleotides are TGTGCCAGCAGCCCCCGGGGGGATACCTACGAGCAGTACTTC.

The V gene is TRBV5-8, the J gene TRBJ2-7; 9 nucleotides line up with TRBD1. V lost 5 bases and J lost 5; bases outside the gene matches: 11. Germline lookup yields CDR1 SGHTS and CDR2 YDEGEE. The CDR3 covers 15 residues. CDR3 loop: CASSRLRTGADEQYF. The CDR3 DNA follows: TGTGCCAGCAGTCGGCTAAGGACAGGGGCGGACGAGCAGTACTTC.

This clone was observed a single time. The J gene is TRBJ2-5, the V gene TRBV7-3; perhaps TRBD2 as D (6 bases). Germline V gene data show CDR1 as SGHTA and CDR2 as FQGTGA. Between the trimmed V and J ends, which lost 5 bases and 3 bases, there was a span of 19 bases. This CDR3 has 16 amino acids. The CDR3 reads CASSPSGGAGEETQYF. CDR3 sequence (DNA): TGTGCCAGCAGCCCGAGTGGAGGGGCAGGAGAAGAGACCCAGTACTTC.

The V gene is TRBV18, the J gene TRBJ2-2, with D possibly matching TRBD2 (5 bases). Germline CDR1 reads KGHSH; CDR2 reads LQKENI. The CDR3 covers 15 residues. V shed 3 bases and J shed 2 bases, with 10 bases lying between them. CDR3 DNA: TGTGCCAGCTCACCCAGCGGAACCAACACCGGGGAGCTGTTTTTT. Protein product: CASSPSGTNTGELFF.

The chain links TRBV27 to TRBJ1-6; TRBD1 aligns across 8 bases. This CDR3 is 15 amino acids long. Looked up from germline, CDR1 is MNHEY and CDR2 is SMNVEV (reference sequence). The V segment lost 4 bases and the J segment 6 bases; nucleotides outside the gene matches: 5. The CDR3 DNA follows: TGTGCCAGCAGTTCCCAGGGGGCTCTTAATTCACCCCTCCACTTT. Amino acids: CASSSQGALNSPLHF.

This clone came up once. The rearrangement uses TRBV7-7 and TRBJ2-2, with 8 bases aligning to TRBD2. This CDR3 is built from 16 residues. Germline V gene sequence: CDR1 SSHAT, CDR2 FNYEAQ (reference sequence). V trimming: 0 bases; J trimming: 3 bases; junction bases outside the gene matches: 3. The CDR3 spells CASSLAPAGDTGELFF. The CDR3 DNA sequence: TGTGCCAGCAGCTTAGCTCCAGCGGGGGACACCGGGGAGCTGTTTTTT.

V usage is TRBV19 and J usage is TRBJ1-2; D may be TRBD1 (5 bases). CDR1 and CDR2 (germline): LNHDA, SQIVND (reference sequence). CDR3 size: 18 residues. The ends were cut back, 3 bases at V and 5 bases at J, with 25 bases in the middle. The CDR3 DNA reads as TGTGCCAGTAGTATCATCCAGGGCGGGACCGTAACGTGGTATGGCTACACCTTC. It specifies CASSIIQGGTVTWYGYTF.

This rearrangement joins TRBV9 to TRBJ2-1; D possibly corresponds to TRBD2 (5 bases). The CDR3 consists of 14 residues. Germline V gene sequence: CDR1 SGDLS, CDR2 YYNGEE. V was shortened by 1 base and J by 9 bases, with 14 bases between the two germline ends. The CDR3 protein is CASSVNAGGGEQFF. CDR3 nucleotides: TGTGCCAGCAGCGTAAACGCTGGAGGCGGTGAGCAGTTCTTC.

This clone has more than one count but fewer than ten. The rearrangement links TRBV29-1 to TRBJ2-3; 10 bases line up with TRBD1. Germline CDR1 and CDR2: SQVTM and ANQGSEA. J gave up 4 bases and V 3 bases, and 7 bases lay outside the gene matches. The CDR3 contains 15 residues. The CDR3, as DNA: TGCAGCGTTGAGGGGTGGGACAGGGGTTCAGATACGCAGTATTTT. It translates to CSVEGWDRGSDTQYF.

This chain connects TRBV15 to TRBJ1-5; TRBD1 matches at 9 bases. There are 15 residues in the CDR3. Germline V CDR1 and CDR2: LNHNV, YYDKDF (reference sequence). Losses at the gene ends were 0 bases for V and 5 bases for J; bases not matched to a gene: 2. The CDR3 loop is CATSRDDRGDQPQHF. As DNA, the CDR3 is TGTGCCACCAGCAGAGATGACAGGGGGGATCAGCCCCAGCATTTT.

This chain links TRBV2 with TRBJ1-1; the D is unclear. The germline V gene encodes CDR1 SNHLY and CDR2 FYNNEI. The CDR3 has 14 amino acids. Trimming stripped 4 bases from V and 5 bases from J, with 14 bases between. The CDR3 sequence: CASSVRRGETEAFF. CDR3 in DNA: TGTGCCAGCAGTGTACGCCGGGGAGAAACTGAAGCTTTCTTT.

The chain combines TRBV5-1 with TRBJ2-7; the D is unclear. The CDR3 totals 13 residues. V was trimmed by 0 bases and J by 3 bases, leaving 7 bases between them. From germline, CDR1 is SGHRS and CDR2 YFSETQ. CDR3 nucleotides: TGCGCCAGCAGCTTGGCCCCGTACTACGAGCAGTACTTC. Amino acid sequence: CASSLAPYYEQYF.

The CDR3 is CAWSVLSPSGGNEQFF. DNA of the CDR3: TGTGCCTGGAGTGTACTGAGTCCTAGCGGGGGCAATGAGCAGTTCTTC. V is TRBV30 and J is TRBJ2-1; 10 nucleotides agree with TRBD2. Per the germline V gene, CDR1 is GTSNPN and CDR2 is SVGIG (reference sequence). Trimming removed 0 bases from V and 6 bases from J; junction bases left unmatched: 8. The CDR3 runs 16 residues.

The CDR3 DNA reads as TGTGCCATCAAGACAGCCCACACTGAAGCTTTCTTT. It encodes CAIKTAHTEAFF. V and J are TRBV7-9 and TRBJ1-1, with D maybe TRBD1 (5 bases). Germline V gene lookup returns CDR1 SEHNR and CDR2 FQNEAQ (reference sequence). This CDR3 is built from 12 residues. V shed 10 bases and J shed 3 bases, with 12 bases lying between them.

The chain recombines TRBV7-9 with TRBJ2-2, with 9 positions matching TRBD1. Trimming removed 5 bases from V and 2 bases from J; junction bases left unmatched: 6. Germline V gene data show CDR1 as SEHNR and CDR2 as FQNEAQ (reference sequence). The CDR3 totals 16 residues. The CDR3 nucleotides read TGTGCCAGCAGCCCTCGGACAGGGGCAAACACCGGGGAGCTGTTTTTT. It translates to CASSPRTGANTGELFF.

The chain has TRBV3-1 (or the pseudogene TRBV3-2) and TRBJ2-5; the D gene is possibly TRBD2 (5 bases). Trimming stripped 3 bases from V and 5 bases from J, with 13 bases between. Germline values: CDR1 LGHDT, CDR2 YNNKEL (reference sequence). CDR3 length equals 14 residues. CDR3 residues: CASSHGRGWETQYF. In DNA form, the CDR3 reads TGTGCCAGCAGCCACGGACGAGGGTGGGAGACCCAGTACTTC.

The J gene is TRBJ2-5, the V gene TRBV28; 7 nucleotides match TRBD1. Losses at the gene ends were 1 base for V and 2 bases for J; bases not matched to a gene: 4. The CDR3 sequence is 15 residues long. CDR1 is MDHEN, CDR2 SYDVKM, per germline. CDR3 in DNA: TGTGCCAGCAGTTTATTTGGGACAGCACAAGAGACCCAGTACTTC. This encodes CASSLFGTAQETQYF.

The chain uses TRBV6-5 and TRBJ1-6, with TRBD1 matching over 8 bases. The CDR3 is 15 amino acids. Germline V gene sequence: CDR1 MNHEY, CDR2 SVGAGI. With V trimmed by 0 bases and J by 7 bases, 2 bases remained unmatched. CDR3 DNA: TGTGCCAGCAGTTACTCACAGGGGGAGAATTCACCCCTCCACTTT. It translates to CASSYSQGENSPLHF.

This sequence joins TRBV19 and TRBJ1-1; 11 bases line up with TRBD1. V lost 5 bases to trimming and J lost 0 bases; unmatched junction nucleotides: 5. CDR3 length equals 16 residues. Germline CDR1 is LNHDA and CDR2 is SQIVND (reference sequence). As DNA, the CDR3 is TGTGCCAGTAGTCCGGGACAGGGGGGCATGAACACTGAAGCTTTCTTT. Protein sequence: CASSPGQGGMNTEAFF.

The chain has TRBV4-3 and TRBJ2-1, with a weak D call TRBD1 (5 bases). The CDR3 sequence is 13 residues long. Looked up from germline, CDR1 is LGHNA and CDR2 is YSLEER. V lost 4 bases, J lost 8 bases, and 12 bases lay in between. For the CDR3, the DNA is TGCGCCAGCAGCCCCGCGCAGGGCTATGAGCAGTTCTTC. Translating it yields CASSPAQGYEQFF.

This rearrangement joins TRBV6-1 to TRBJ2-3; D is unresolved. The length of the CDR3 is 11 residues. Germline CDR1 reads MNHNS; CDR2 reads SASEGT. Trimming pared 3 bases from V and 10 bases from J, leaving 8 bases between. CDR3: CASSDPLAQYF. As DNA, the CDR3 is TGTGCCAGCAGTGACCCCCTCGCGCAGTATTTT.

The gene calls are TRBV4-3 and TRBJ1-6, with D uncertain. The CDR3 runs to 13 residues. Germline assignment: CDR1 LGHNA and CDR2 YSLEER. The V end lost 0 bases, the J end lost 12 bases, and 9 bases lay between the germline ends. This chain's CDR3 is CASSQDLDGPLHF. The DNA for the CDR3 is TGCGCCAGCAGCCAAGATCTAGACGGACCCCTCCACTTT.